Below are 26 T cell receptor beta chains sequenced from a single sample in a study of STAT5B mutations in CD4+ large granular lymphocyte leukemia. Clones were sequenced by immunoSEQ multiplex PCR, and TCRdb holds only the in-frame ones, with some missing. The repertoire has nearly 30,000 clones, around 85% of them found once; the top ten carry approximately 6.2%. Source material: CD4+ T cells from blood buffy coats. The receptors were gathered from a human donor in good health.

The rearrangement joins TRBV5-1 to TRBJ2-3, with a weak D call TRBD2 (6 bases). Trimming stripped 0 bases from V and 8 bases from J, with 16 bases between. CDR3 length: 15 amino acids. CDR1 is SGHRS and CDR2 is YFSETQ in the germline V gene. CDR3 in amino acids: CASSLGTGEFSTQYF. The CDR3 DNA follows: TGCGCCAGCAGCTTGGGGACGGGGGAATTCTCTACGCAGTATTTT.

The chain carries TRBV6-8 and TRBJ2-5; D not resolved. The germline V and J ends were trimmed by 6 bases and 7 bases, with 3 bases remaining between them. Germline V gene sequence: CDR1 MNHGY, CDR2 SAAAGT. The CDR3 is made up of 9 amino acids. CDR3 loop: CASRGTQYF. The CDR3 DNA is TGTGCCAGCAGGGGGACCCAGTACTTC.

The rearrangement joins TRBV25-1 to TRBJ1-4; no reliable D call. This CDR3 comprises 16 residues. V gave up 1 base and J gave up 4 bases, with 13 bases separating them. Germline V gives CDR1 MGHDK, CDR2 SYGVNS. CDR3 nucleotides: TGTGCCAGCAGTGAATCTGGTTTGAGCGTTAATGAAAAACTGTTTTTT. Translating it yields CASSESGLSVNEKLFF.

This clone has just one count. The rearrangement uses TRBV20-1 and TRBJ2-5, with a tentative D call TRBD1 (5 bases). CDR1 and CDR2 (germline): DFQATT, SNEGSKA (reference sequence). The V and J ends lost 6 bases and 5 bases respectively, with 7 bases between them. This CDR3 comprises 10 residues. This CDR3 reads CSAHRETQYF. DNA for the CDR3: TGCAGTGCCCACAGGGAGACCCAGTACTTC.

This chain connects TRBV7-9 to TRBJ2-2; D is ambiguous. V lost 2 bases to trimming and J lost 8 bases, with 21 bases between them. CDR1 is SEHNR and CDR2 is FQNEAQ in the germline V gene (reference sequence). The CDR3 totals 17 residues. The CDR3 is CASSLLQGSSAPGELFF. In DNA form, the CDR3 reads TGTGCCAGCAGCTTACTCCAAGGAAGTTCCGCACCGGGGGAGCTGTTTTTT.

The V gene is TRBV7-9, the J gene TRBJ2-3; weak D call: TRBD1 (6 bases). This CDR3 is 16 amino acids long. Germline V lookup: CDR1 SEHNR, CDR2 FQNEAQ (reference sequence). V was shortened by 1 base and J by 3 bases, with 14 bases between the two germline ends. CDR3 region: CASSLGGPVGTDTQYF. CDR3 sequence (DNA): TGTGCCAGCAGCTTAGGGGGGCCAGTAGGAACAGATACGCAGTATTTT.

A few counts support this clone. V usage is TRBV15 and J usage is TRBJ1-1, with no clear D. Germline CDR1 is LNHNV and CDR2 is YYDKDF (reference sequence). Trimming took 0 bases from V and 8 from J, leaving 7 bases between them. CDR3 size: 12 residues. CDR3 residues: CATSRDQVEAFF. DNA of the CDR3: TGTGCCACCAGCAGAGATCAGGTCGAAGCTTTCTTT.

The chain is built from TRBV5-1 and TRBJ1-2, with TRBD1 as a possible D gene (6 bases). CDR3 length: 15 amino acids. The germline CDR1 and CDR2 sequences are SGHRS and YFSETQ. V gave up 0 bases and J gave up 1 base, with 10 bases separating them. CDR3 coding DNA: TGCGCCAGCAGCTTGGCAGGGGAGGTTAACTATGGCTACACCTTC. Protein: CASSLAGEVNYGYTF. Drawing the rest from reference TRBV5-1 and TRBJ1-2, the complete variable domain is KAGVTQTPRYLIKTRGQQVTLSCSPISGHRSVSWYQQTPGQGLQFLFEYFSETQRNKGNFPGRFSGRQFSNSRSEMNVSTLELGDSALYLCASSLAGEVNYGYTFGSGTRLTVV.

This chain's CDR3 is CASSQDSGAGDTQYF. CDR3 bases: TGCGCCAGCAGCCAAGACTCGGGGGCAGGAGATACGCAGTATTTT. This chain links TRBV4-3 with TRBJ2-3; D could derive from TRBD1 or TRBD2 (6 bases each). Trimming pared 0 bases from V and 5 bases from J, leaving 12 bases between. Germline lookup yields CDR1 LGHNA and CDR2 YSLEER. This CDR3 has 15 residues.

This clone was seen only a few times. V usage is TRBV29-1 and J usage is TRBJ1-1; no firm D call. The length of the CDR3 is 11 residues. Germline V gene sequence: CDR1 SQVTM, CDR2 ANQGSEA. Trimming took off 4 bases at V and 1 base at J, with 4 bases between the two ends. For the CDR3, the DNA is TGCAGCGTTGTAGGGAACACTGAAGCTTTCTTT. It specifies CSVVGNTEAFF.

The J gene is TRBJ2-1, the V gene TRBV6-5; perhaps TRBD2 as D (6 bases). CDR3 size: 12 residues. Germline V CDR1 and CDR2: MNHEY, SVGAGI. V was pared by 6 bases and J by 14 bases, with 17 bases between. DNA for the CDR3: TGTGCCAGCAGAGTTGGACGGAGGGCGGAGTTCTTC. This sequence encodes CASRVGRRAEFF.

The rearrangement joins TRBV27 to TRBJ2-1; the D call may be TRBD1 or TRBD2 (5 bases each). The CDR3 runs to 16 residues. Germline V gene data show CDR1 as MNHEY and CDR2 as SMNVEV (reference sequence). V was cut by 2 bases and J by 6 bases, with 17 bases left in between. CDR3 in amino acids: CASSLEGLGRVNEQFF. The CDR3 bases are TGTGCCAGCAGTTTAGAGGGATTGGGCAGGGTCAATGAGCAGTTCTTC.

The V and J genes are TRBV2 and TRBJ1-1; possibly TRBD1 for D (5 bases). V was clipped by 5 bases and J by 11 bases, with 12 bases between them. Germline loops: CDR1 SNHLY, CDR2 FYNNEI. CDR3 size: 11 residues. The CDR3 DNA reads TGTGCCAGCAGTCGTGACAGTTACGCTTTCTTT. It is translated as CASSRDSYAFF. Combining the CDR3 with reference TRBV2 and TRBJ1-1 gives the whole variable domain EPEVTQTPSHQVTQMGQEVILRCVPISNHLYFYWYRQILGQKVEFLVSFYNNEISEKSEIFDDQFSVERPDGSNFTLKIRSTKLEDSAMYFCASSRDSYAFFGQGTRLTVV.

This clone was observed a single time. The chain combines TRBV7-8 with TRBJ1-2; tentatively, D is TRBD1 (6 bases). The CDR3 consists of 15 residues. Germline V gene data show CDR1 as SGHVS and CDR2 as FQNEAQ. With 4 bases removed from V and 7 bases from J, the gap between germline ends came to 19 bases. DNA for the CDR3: TGTGCCAGCAGCTCCGCGGGGGGACACCAGGGTGGCTACACCTTC. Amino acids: CASSSAGGHQGGYTF. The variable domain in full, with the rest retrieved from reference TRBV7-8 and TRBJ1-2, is GAGVSQSPRYKVAKRGQDVALRCDPISGHVSLFWYQQALGQGPEFLTYFQNEAQLDKSGLPSDRFFAERPEGSVSTLKIQRTQQEDSAVYLCASSSAGGHQGGYTFGSGTRLTVV.

CDR3 residues: CASSSLRVEAFF. The CDR3 region has the DNA TGTGCCAGCAGCTCTTTAAGGGTTGAAGCTTTCTTT. This rearrangement joins TRBV7-9 to TRBJ1-1; D gene ambiguous. Per germline, CDR1 SEHNR and CDR2 FQNEAQ (reference sequence). The V and J ends lost 4 bases and 7 bases respectively, with 10 bases between them. The CDR3 has 12 residues.

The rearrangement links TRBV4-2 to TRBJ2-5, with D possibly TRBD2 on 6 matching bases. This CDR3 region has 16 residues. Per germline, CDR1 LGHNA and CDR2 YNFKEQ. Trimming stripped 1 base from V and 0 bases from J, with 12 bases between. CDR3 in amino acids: CASSQAGVWNQETQYF. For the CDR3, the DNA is TGTGCCAGCAGCCAAGCGGGGGTGTGGAACCAAGAGACCCAGTACTTC.

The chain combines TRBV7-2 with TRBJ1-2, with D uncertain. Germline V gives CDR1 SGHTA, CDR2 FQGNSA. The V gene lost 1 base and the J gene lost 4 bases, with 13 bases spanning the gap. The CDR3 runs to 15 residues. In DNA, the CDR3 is TGTGCCAGCAGCTTAGACGGGCATGGCACCTATGGCTACACCTTC. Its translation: CASSLDGHGTYGYTF.

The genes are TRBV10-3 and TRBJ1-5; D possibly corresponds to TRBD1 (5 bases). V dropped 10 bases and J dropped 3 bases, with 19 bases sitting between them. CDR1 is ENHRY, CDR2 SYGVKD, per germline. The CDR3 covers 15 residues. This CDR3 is CATTPGTATNQPQHF. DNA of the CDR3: TGTGCCACCACACCGGGGACGGCTACCAATCAGCCCCAGCATTTT.

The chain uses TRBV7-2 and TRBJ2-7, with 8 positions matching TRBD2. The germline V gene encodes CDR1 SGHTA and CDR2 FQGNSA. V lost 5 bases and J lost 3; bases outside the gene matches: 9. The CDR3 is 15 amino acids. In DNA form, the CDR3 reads TGTGCCAGCAGCCCCTCCGGGGGGGGGATCTACGAGCAGTACTTC. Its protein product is CASSPSGGGIYEQYF.

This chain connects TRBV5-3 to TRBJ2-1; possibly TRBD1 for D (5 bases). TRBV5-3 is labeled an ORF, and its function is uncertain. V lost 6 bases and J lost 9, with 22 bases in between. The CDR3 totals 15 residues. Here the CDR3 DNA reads TGTGCCAGAACCCAGAACGTGCAGGGTAAAGGTGAGCAGTTCTTC. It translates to CARTQNVQGKGEQFF.

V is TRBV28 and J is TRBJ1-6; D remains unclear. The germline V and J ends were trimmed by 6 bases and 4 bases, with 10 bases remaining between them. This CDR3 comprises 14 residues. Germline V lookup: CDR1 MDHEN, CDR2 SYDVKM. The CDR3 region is CASRLYPYNSPLHF. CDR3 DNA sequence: TGTGCCAGCAGATTGTACCCTTATAATTCACCCCTCCACTTT.

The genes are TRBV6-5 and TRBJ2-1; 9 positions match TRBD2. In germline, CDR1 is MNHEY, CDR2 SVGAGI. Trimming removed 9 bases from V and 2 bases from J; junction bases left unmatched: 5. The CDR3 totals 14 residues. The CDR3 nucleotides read TGTGCCAGTAGCGGGGGCCTACCCTACAATGAGCAGTTCTTC. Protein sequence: CASSGGLPYNEQFF.

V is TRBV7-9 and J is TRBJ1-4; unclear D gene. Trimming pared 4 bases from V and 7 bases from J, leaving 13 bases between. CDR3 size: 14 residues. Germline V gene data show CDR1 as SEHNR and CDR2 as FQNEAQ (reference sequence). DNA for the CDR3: TGTGCCAGCAGCTCAGGAGACGGATTTGAAAAACTGTTTTTT. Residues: CASSSGDGFEKLFF. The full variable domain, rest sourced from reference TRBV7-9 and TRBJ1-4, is DTGVSQNPRHKITKRGQNVTFRCDPISEHNRLYWYRQTLGQGPEFLTYFQNEAQLEKSRLLSDRFSAERPKGSFSTLEIQRTEQGDSAMYLCASSSGDGFEKLFFGSGTQLSVL.

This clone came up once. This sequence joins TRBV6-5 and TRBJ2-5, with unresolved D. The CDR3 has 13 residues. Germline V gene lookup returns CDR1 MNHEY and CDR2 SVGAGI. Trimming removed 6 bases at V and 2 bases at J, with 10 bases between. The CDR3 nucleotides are TGTGCCAGCAGCCCGGCCAGGCAAGAGACCCAGTACTTC. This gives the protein CASSPARQETQYF.

Here the CDR3 reads CASRPDRGSSPLHF. For the CDR3, the DNA is TGTGCCAGCAGACCGGACAGGGGAAGTTCACCCCTCCACTTT. V and J are TRBV6-6 and TRBJ1-6, with 9 bases lining up with TRBD1. This CDR3 comprises 14 residues. CDR1 MNHNY and CDR2 SVGAGI come from the germline V gene (reference sequence). With 6 bases clipped from V and 9 bases from J, the junction kept 6 bases outside the gene matches.

The CDR3 reads CASSWGQGNSPLHF. The CDR3, as DNA: TGCGCCAGCAGTTGGGGACAGGGTAATTCACCCCTCCACTTT. The chain employs TRBV5-1 and TRBJ1-6; TRBD1 agrees at 9 bases. V gave up 5 bases and J gave up 6 bases; unmatched junction bases: 3. Germline V gene data show CDR1 as SGHRS and CDR2 as YFSETQ. The length of the CDR3 is 14 residues.